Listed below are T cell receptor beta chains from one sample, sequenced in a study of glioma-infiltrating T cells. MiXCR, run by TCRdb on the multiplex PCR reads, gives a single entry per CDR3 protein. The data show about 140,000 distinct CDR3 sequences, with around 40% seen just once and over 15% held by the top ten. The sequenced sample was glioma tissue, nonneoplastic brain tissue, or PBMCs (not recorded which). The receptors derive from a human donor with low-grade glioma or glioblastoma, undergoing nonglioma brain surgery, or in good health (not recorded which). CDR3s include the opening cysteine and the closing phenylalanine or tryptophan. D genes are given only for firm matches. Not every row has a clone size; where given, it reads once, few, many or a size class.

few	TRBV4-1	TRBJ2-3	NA	CATAEDTDTQYF	TGCGCCACCGCAGAGGACACAGATACGCAGTATTTT
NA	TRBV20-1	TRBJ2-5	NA	CSASSPTQYF	TGCAGTGCTAGCAGCCCGACCCAGTACTTC
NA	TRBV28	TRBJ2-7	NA	CASSSPNDPNEQYF	TGTGCCAGCAGTTCCCCAAATGACCCCAATGAGCAGTACTTC
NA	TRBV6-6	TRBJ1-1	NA	CASSYSGGSSTEAFF	TGTGCCAGCAGTTACTCTGGGGGCTCTAGCACTGAAGCTTTCTTT
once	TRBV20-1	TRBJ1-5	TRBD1	CSAGDRNQPQHF	TGCAGTGCTGGGGACAGAAATCAGCCCCAGCATTTT
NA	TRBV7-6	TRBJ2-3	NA	CASSLALESDTQYF	TGTGCCAGCAGCTTAGCGCTCGAGTCAGATACGCAGTATTTT
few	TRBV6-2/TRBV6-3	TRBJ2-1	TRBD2	CASSYSRLAGAYEQFF	TGTGCCAGCAGTTACTCGAGGTTAGCGGGAGCCTATGAGCAGTTCTTC
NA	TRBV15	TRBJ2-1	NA	CATSRESNEQFF	TGTGCCACCAGCAGAGAATCAAATGAGCAGTTCTTC
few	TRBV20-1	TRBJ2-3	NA	CSARPGFTDTQYF	TGCAGTGCTAGGCCCGGGTTCACAGATACGCAGTATTTT
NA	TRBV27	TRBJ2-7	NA	CASSPTDYYEQYF	TGTGCCAGCAGTCCTACAGACTACTACGAGCAGTACTTC
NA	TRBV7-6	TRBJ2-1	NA	CASSPRTLYNEQFF	TGTGCCAGCAGCCCCAGGACCCTCTACAATGAGCAGTTCTTC
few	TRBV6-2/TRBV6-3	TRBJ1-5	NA	CASSYSGGRIQPQHF	TGTGCCAGCAGTTACTCCGGCGGGAGAATTCAGCCCCAGCATTTT
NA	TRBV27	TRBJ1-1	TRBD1	CASRPLGQGAAAFF	TGTGCCAGCAGACCCCTAGGACAGGGGGCGGCAGCTTTCTTT
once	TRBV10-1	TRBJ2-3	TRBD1	CASSGGQGDADTQYF	TGCGCCAGCAGTGGAGGACAGGGCGATGCAGATACGCAGTATTTC
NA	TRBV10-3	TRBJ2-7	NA	CAISVNWGSGEQYF	TGTGCCATCAGCGTGAATTGGGGTTCGGGTGAGCAGTACTTC
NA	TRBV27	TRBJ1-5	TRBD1	CASSYYGTGGTDTQHF	TGTGCCAGCAGTTACTATGGGACAGGGGGCACAGATACGCAGCATTTT
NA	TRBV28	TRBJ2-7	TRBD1	CASSTTGQAPYEQYF	TGTGCCAGCAGCACCACGGGACAGGCACCCTACGAGCAGTACTTC
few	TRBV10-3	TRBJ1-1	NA	CAIRAENTEAFF	TGTGCCATCAGGGCGGAGAACACTGAAGCTTTCTTT
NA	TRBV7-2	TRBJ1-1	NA	CASRSLRRTEAFF	TGTGCCAGCAGATCCCTTCGTCGCACTGAAGCTTTCTTT